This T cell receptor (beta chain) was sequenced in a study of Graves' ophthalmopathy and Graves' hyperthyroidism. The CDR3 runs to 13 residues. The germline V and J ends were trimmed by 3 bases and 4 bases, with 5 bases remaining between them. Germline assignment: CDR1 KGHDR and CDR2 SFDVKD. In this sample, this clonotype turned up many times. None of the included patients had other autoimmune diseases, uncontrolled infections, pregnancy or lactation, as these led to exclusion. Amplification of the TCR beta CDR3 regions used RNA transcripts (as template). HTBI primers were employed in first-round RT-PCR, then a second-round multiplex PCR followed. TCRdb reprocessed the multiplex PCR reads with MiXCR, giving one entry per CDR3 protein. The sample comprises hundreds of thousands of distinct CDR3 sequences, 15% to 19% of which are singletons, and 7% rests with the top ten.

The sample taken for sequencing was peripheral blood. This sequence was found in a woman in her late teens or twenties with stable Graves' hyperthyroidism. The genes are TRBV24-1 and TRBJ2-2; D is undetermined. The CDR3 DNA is TGTGCCACCAGTGATCGGCGCACCGGGGAGCTGTTTTTT. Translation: CATSDRRTGELFF.